The 18 T cell receptor beta chains reported below all come from one sample, sequenced in a study of identical twins. Each CDR3 protein gets one entry after TCRdb re-called the 5' RACE reads with MiXCR. The sample lists around 530,000 distinct CDR3 sequences; approximately 16% were seen once. Another study also made use of these data, one on yellow fever vaccine responses in identical twins.

Sequencing input: CD4+ T cells sorted from blood. Every receptor here comes from a woman younger than 30 in good health.

V and J are TRBV29-1 and TRBJ2-1; D remains ambiguous. Per germline, CDR1 SQVTM and CDR2 ANQGSEA. The CDR3 totals 12 residues. Trimming removed 3 bases from V and 2 bases from J, with 5 bases in between. CDR3 bases: TGCAGCGTTGATCAAACCTACAATGAGCAGTTCTTC. This gives the protein CSVDQTYNEQFF.

This clonotype was counted only a few times. The rearrangement joins TRBV2 to TRBJ1-3; 7 nucleotides match TRBD1. The CDR3 contains 17 residues. CDR1 and CDR2 from the germline V gene are SNHLY and FYNNEI. Germline trimming cut 6 bases from V and 0 bases from J; bases unmatched to any gene: 11. The CDR3 protein is CASRKMAGQLSGNTIYF. CDR3 bases: TGTGCCAGCAGAAAGATGGCGGGACAGCTCTCTGGAAACACCATATATTTT.

This clonotype was seen more than once but under ten times. The chain joins TRBV28 to TRBJ1-1; TRBD1 matches 8 bases. The germline V gene has CDR1 MDHEN and CDR2 SYDVKM. The CDR3 spans 15 residues. V lost 5 bases, J lost 5 bases, and 10 bases stayed unmatched. The CDR3 loop is CASSLIGQGGTEAFF. Here the CDR3 DNA reads TGTGCCAGCAGTCTAATTGGACAGGGAGGGACTGAAGCTTTCTTT. Full variable domain (missing parts from reference TRBV28 and TRBJ1-1): DVKVTQSSRYLVKRTGEKVFLECVQDMDHENMFWYRQDPGLGLRLIYFSYDVKMKEKGDIPEGYSVSREKKERFSLILESASTNQTSMYLCASSLIGQGGTEAFFGQGTRLTVV.

As concerns this clonotype: A much more abundant neighbour one base away suggests this may be a read error. The chain combines TRBV6-1 with TRBJ1-4, with D unclear. The CDR3 has 14 residues. Germline V gives CDR1 MNHNS, CDR2 SASEGT. CDR3 nucleotides: TGTGCCAGCAGCCGACAAGCAACTAATGTAAAACTGTTTTTT. Translation gives CASSRQATNVKLFF.

The chain recombines TRBV5-1 with TRBJ1-2; TRBD1 matches at 8 bases. The CDR3 consists of 16 residues. Unmatched junction bases numbered 10, after V lost 2 bases and J lost 4 bases. CDR1 and CDR2 (germline): SGHRS, YFSETQ. DNA of the CDR3: TGCGCCAGCAGCTTTGGACAGGGTCCCATCCGCTATGGCTACACCTTC. This sequence encodes CASSFGQGPIRYGYTF.

This clonotype was counted at least ten times. This rearrangement joins TRBV29-1 to TRBJ2-1, with TRBD1 matching over 8 bases. The CDR3 spans 13 residues. Looked up from germline, CDR1 is SQVTM and CDR2 is ANQGSEA. J lost 8 bases, V lost 7 bases, and 10 bases had no gene match. This CDR3 reads CSGQGAGVYEQFF. The DNA of the CDR3 is TGCAGCGGCCAGGGGGCAGGGGTGTATGAGCAGTTCTTC.

This chain uses TRBV7-9 with TRBJ2-7; 8 positions agree with TRBD2. V lost 5 bases, J lost 13 bases, and 10 bases stayed unmatched. This CDR3 comprises 12 residues. The germline CDR1 and CDR2 sequences are SEHNR and FQNEAQ (reference sequence). For the CDR3, the DNA is TGTGCCAGCAGCCCCGGGGTAGCGGGGACATACTTC. This gives the protein CASSPGVAGTYF.

This chain joins TRBV6-1 and TRBJ1-1; D unresolved. This CDR3 is built from 14 residues. V was cut by 6 bases and J by 6 bases, with 17 bases left in between. CDR1 is MNHNS, CDR2 SASEGT, per germline. CDR3 amino acids: CASRSASQIAEAFF. CDR3 nucleotide sequence: TGTGCCAGCAGAAGCGCAAGCCAGATAGCTGAAGCTTTCTTT.

This clonotype came up a few times. The chain uses TRBV20-1 and TRBJ2-2; D uncertain. Trimming took 5 bases from V and 0 from J, leaving 13 bases between them. Germline loops: CDR1 DFQATT, CDR2 SNEGSKA (reference sequence). There are 15 residues in the CDR3. The DNA of the CDR3 is TGCAGTGCTCCGGGCAGCGCTACGAACACCGGGGAGCTGTTTTTT. Its protein is CSAPGSATNTGELFF.

The chain is built from TRBV5-1 and TRBJ1-4, with D perhaps matching TRBD1 (5 bases). Germline CDR1 is SGHRS and CDR2 is YFSETQ. The CDR3 runs to 16 residues. Trimming took 4 bases from V and 0 from J, leaving 13 bases between them. CDR3 loop: CASSGGTHATNEKLFF. CDR3 bases: TGCGCCAGCAGCGGAGGGACGCACGCAACTAATGAAAAACTGTTTTTT.

This clonotype has more than one count but fewer than ten. V gene TRBV3-1 combines with J gene TRBJ2-1; TRBD2 agrees at 7 bases. The CDR3 loop spans 16 amino acids. The V gene end was trimmed by 1 base and the J gene end by 5 bases; junction bases not matched to a gene: 8. CDR1 and CDR2 from the germline V gene are LGHDT and YNNKEL (reference sequence). This chain's CDR3 is CASSQGLASNHNEQFF. The CDR3, as DNA: TGTGCCAGCAGCCAAGGACTAGCCTCAAACCACAATGAGCAGTTCTTC.

This clonotype was seen only a few times. V and J are TRBV20-1 and TRBJ2-1; 7 bases fit TRBD2. Germline trimming cut 6 bases from V and 3 bases from J; bases unmatched to any gene: 14. The CDR3 runs to 16 residues. Per the germline V gene, CDR1 is DFQATT and CDR2 is SNEGSKA (reference sequence). The DNA of the CDR3 is TGCAGTGCCGCCGACGGGGCGGGAGCTTTCTACAATGAGCAGTTCTTC. Translated, it gives CSAADGAGAFYNEQFF.

This clonotype was seen only a few times. This chain uses TRBV12-3 or TRBV12-4 with TRBJ2-7, with D perhaps TRBD2 (5 bases). The length of the CDR3 is 13 residues. The V end was cut by 6 bases, the J end by 0 bases, with 9 bases between. The CDR3, as DNA: TGTGCCAGCAGAAAGGCGGGCTCCTACGAGCAGTACTTC. Translation gives CASRKAGSYEQYF.

This clonotype appeared a few times. The chain links TRBV20-1 to TRBJ2-7; 13 bases match TRBD2. The CDR3 totals 15 residues. The germline gives CDR1 DFQATT, CDR2 SNEGSKA (reference sequence). Losses at the gene ends were 6 bases for V and 2 bases for J; bases not matched to a gene: 7. The CDR3 region is CSARLAGGPAYEQYF. CDR3 DNA sequence: TGCAGTGCCAGACTAGCGGGAGGCCCGGCCTACGAGCAGTACTTC.

This chain joins TRBV2 and TRBJ2-7; 11 bases align to TRBD2. With V trimmed by 6 bases and J by 4 bases, 11 bases remained unmatched. The germline gives CDR1 SNHLY, CDR2 FYNNEI. This CDR3 spans 16 amino acids. The CDR3 region has the DNA TGTGCCAGCAGCGACCCGACTAGCGGGGCTTGGTACGAGCAGTACGTC. Protein sequence: CASSDPTSGAWYEQYV.

This sequence joins TRBV7-9 and TRBJ2-1, with 12 bases lining up with TRBD2. Losses at the gene ends were 5 bases for V and 3 bases for J; bases not matched to a gene: 5. CDR3 length: 16 amino acids. Germline CDR1 is SEHNR and CDR2 is FQNEAQ (reference sequence). The CDR3 reads CASSRLAGEVYNEQFF. CDR3 bases: TGTGCCAGCAGCCGACTAGCGGGAGAAGTCTACAATGAGCAGTTCTTC.

V and J are TRBV7-9 and TRBJ2-4, with 11 positions matching TRBD1. The CDR3 has 15 residues. Per germline, CDR1 SEHNR and CDR2 FQNEAQ (reference sequence). V lost 5 bases and J lost 7; bases outside the gene matches: 7. The CDR3 DNA sequence: TGTGCCAGCAGCCCGGGGACAGGGGGGGTCAACATTCAGTACTTC. The encoded protein is CASSPGTGGVNIQYF.

V usage is TRBV14 and J usage is TRBJ1-1; D call uncertain. The CDR3 is 14 residues long. The ends were cut back, 4 bases at V and 6 bases at J, with 15 bases in the middle. From germline, CDR1 is SGHDN and CDR2 FVKESK. CDR3 region: CASSRASGFPEAFF. In DNA form, the CDR3 reads TGTGCCAGCAGCCGGGCCAGCGGGTTCCCTGAAGCTTTCTTT.